This T cell receptor beta chain was identified in a study of blood T cell repertoires in COVID-19. The CDR3 totals 13 residues. Germline V gene sequence: CDR1 GTSNPN, CDR2 SVGIG (reference sequence). V gave up 0 bases and J gave up 6 bases; unmatched junction bases: 3. The table came from immunoSEQ multiplex PCR; TCRdb's copy has only in-frame clones and leaves some out. This table holds under 300,000 clones, approximately 81% found once. Sequenced: peripheral blood. This receptor was obtained from a woman aged 55 to 70 with active or convalescent COVID-19. The chain links TRBV30 to TRBJ1-2; 8 bases agree with TRBD1. In DNA form, the CDR3 reads TGTGCCTGGAGTGTACAGGGGGACAATGGCTACACCTTC. It yields the protein CAWSVQGDNGYTF.